A single sample is the source of the 26 T cell receptor beta chains below, sequenced in a study of patients and donors after allogeneic stem cell transplantation. TCRdb used MiXCR to reprocess the RT-PCR reads, holding one entry per CDR3 protein. The top ten clones hold 33% of a sample with more than 150,000 distinct CDR3 sequences, around two fifths of them seen once. Sequenced input: blood, either unsorted or a sorted T cell fraction (not recorded which). These receptors were collected from a human donor who was either an allogeneic HSCT recipient or a stem cell or donor lymphocyte infusion donor (not recorded which). It is not recorded whose cells these are; they may come from a transplant donor.

This clonotype was detected a few times. The rearrangement links TRBV28 to TRBJ2-1; 9 bases line up with TRBD2. V trimming: 3 bases; J trimming: 10 bases; junction bases outside the gene matches: 13. CDR1 MDHEN and CDR2 SYDVKM come from the germline V gene. This CDR3 is built from 16 residues. The CDR3 sequence is CASSFLGSGSSGEQFF. For the CDR3, the DNA is TGTGCCAGCAGTTTCTTAGGTAGCGGGAGTTCCGGCGAGCAGTTCTTC.

The gene calls are TRBV6-5 and TRBJ2-7; the D gene is possibly TRBD1 (6 bases). CDR3 length: 13 residues. Germline CDR1 and CDR2: MNHEY and SVGAGI. V was pared by 7 bases and J by 5 bases, with 15 bases between. The CDR3 coding sequence is TGTGCCAGCATCTACGGGCCAGGGGACGAGCAGTACTTC. This encodes CASIYGPGDEQYF.

This chain links TRBV20-1 with TRBJ1-1; D unresolved. Deletions cut 0 bases from V and 0 bases from J, with 5 bases between. Germline CDR1 DFQATT, CDR2 SNEGSKA (reference sequence). The length of the CDR3 is 13 residues. The chain's CDR3 is CSARDRLNTEAFF. In DNA, the CDR3 is TGCAGTGCTAGAGACAGATTGAACACTGAAGCTTTCTTT.

This clonotype occurred many times. The chain carries TRBV12-3 or TRBV12-4 and TRBJ1-5; 9 bases align to TRBD1. Trimming cost V 2 bases and J 5 bases; bases outside gene matches: 7. The CDR3 length is 16 residues. The DNA for the CDR3 is TGTGCCAGCAGTTTATCGTACAGGGGGCAGGATCAGCCCCAGCATTTT. As protein: CASSLSYRGQDQPQHF.

This clonotype was observed a handful of times. V and J are TRBV27 and TRBJ2-3; D may be TRBD1 (6 bases). The V gene's germline CDR1 is MNHEY and CDR2 SMNVEV (reference sequence). The CDR3 is 16 residues long. With 0 bases removed from V and 3 bases from J, the gap between germline ends came to 13 bases. The CDR3 here is CASSLSQGHVTDTQYF. Written as DNA, the CDR3 is TGTGCCAGCAGTTTATCGCAGGGGCATGTGACAGATACGCAGTATTTT.

A single count supports this clonotype. V gene TRBV7-9 combines with J gene TRBJ2-7; D is ambiguous. CDR1 and CDR2 from the germline V gene are SEHNR and FQNEAQ (reference sequence). The CDR3 length is 13 residues. V shed 2 bases and J shed 5 bases, with 10 bases lying between them. CDR3 loop: CASSLWFVHEQYF. The CDR3 nucleotides are TGTGCCAGCAGCTTATGGTTCGTCCACGAGCAGTACTTC.

This sequence joins TRBV27 and TRBJ2-1; 9 bases are shared with TRBD2. The CDR3 spans 14 residues. V was clipped by 5 bases and J by 4 bases; unmatched bases: 3. Germline CDR1 reads MNHEY; CDR2 reads SMNVEV (reference sequence). CDR3 sequence: CASSLAGPYNEQFF. CDR3 DNA: TGTGCCAGCAGTCTAGCGGGACCTTACAATGAGCAGTTCTTC.

This clonotype is a singleton in its sample. The J gene is TRBJ1-4, the V gene TRBV7-9; maybe TRBD1 (5 bases). This CDR3 is 15 amino acids long. V lost 5 bases and J lost 4, with 14 bases in between. The germline gives CDR1 SEHNR, CDR2 FQNEAQ (reference sequence). The CDR3 protein is CASSLGQLGNEKLFF. The DNA for the CDR3 is TGTGCCAGCAGCCTGGGGCAGCTCGGTAATGAAAAACTGTTTTTT.

This sequence joins TRBV14 and TRBJ1-6, with a tentative D call TRBD1 (5 bases). V dropped 3 bases and J dropped 5 bases, with 14 bases sitting between them. This CDR3 comprises 16 residues. Germline V gives CDR1 SGHDN, CDR2 FVKESK. The CDR3 protein is CASSHLGGVDNSPLHF. The CDR3 nucleotides read TGTGCCAGCAGCCACCTCGGGGGGGTGGATAATTCACCCCTCCACTTT.

This clonotype has only a few counts. J is TRBJ2-2 and V is TRBV4-1, with 7 nucleotides matching TRBD1. The V gene's germline CDR1 is MGHRA and CDR2 YSYEKL. V lost 3 bases to trimming and J lost 4 bases; unmatched junction nucleotides: 5. The CDR3 length is 15 residues. The CDR3 coding sequence is TGCGCCAGCAGCCACCTAGGGGGCCCCACCGGGGAGCTGTTTTTT. Residues: CASSHLGGPTGELFF.

The chain is built from TRBV19 and TRBJ1-5; 10 nucleotides align to TRBD1. The CDR3 runs to 16 residues. The V and J ends lost 6 bases and 3 bases, in that order; junction bases with no gene match: 8. Per germline, CDR1 LNHDA and CDR2 SQIVND (reference sequence). Here the CDR3 DNA reads TGTGCCAGTAGCGCCGGCGGGACAGGGGACAATCAGCCCCAGCATTTT. Protein product: CASSAGGTGDNQPQHF.

This clonotype was seen more than once but under ten times. The chain uses TRBV7-3 and TRBJ2-5; 7 bases align to TRBD2. The CDR3 loop spans 15 amino acids. From germline, CDR1 is SGHTA and CDR2 FQGTGA. J gave up 5 bases and V 4 bases, and 10 bases lay outside the gene matches. In DNA, the CDR3 is TGTGCCAGCAGCTCGAGTTGGACTAGGGAGGAGACCCAGTACTTC. This sequence encodes CASSSSWTREETQYF.

V is TRBV9 and J is TRBJ2-7; tentatively, D is TRBD1 (6 bases). The V end was cut by 4 bases, the J end by 4 bases, with 9 bases between. This CDR3 has 12 residues. Germline CDR1 SGDLS, CDR2 YYNGEE. The CDR3 region is CASSSTGYEQYF. DNA for the CDR3: TGTGCCAGCAGCTCAACAGGGTACGAGCAGTACTTC.

This clonotype was counted only a few times. This sequence joins TRBV6-2 or TRBV6-3 and TRBJ1-1, with TRBD1 matching over 7 bases. Germline values: CDR1 MNHEY, CDR2 SVGEGT. The CDR3 is 15 amino acids. J gave up 5 bases and V 2 bases, and 8 bases lay outside the gene matches. For the CDR3, the DNA is TGTGCCAGCAGTTACCCACAGGGGATTGGGACTGAAGCTTTCTTT. It codes for CASSYPQGIGTEAFF.

This clonotype came up a few times. V and J are TRBV18 and TRBJ1-5; D is unresolved. Trimming removed 6 bases at V and 1 base at J, with 10 bases between. The CDR3 has 14 amino acids. CDR1 KGHSH and CDR2 LQKENI come from the germline V gene. CDR3: CASSETSSNQPQHF. CDR3 nucleotides: TGTGCCAGCTCGGAGACATCGAGCAATCAGCCCCAGCATTTT.

This clonotype showed up just a few times. This chain joins TRBV15 and TRBJ1-1; D uncertain. Germline CDR1 and CDR2: LNHNV and YYDKDF (reference sequence). The CDR3 is 12 amino acids. V was trimmed by 0 bases and J by 3 bases, leaving 2 bases between them. The CDR3 DNA reads TGTGCCACCAGCAGAGATGACACTGAAGCTTTCTTT. Protein: CATSRDDTEAFF.

The DNA of the CDR3 is TGTGCCAGCAGCGTGGGACTCCCAGGTGTGACCGGGGAGCTGTTTTTT. It is translated as CASSVGLPGVTGELFF. The genes are TRBV9 and TRBJ2-2; a possible D gene is TRBD2 (6 bases). The CDR3 length is 16 residues. Looked up from germline, CDR1 is SGDLS and CDR2 is YYNGEE. V gave up 2 bases and J gave up 5 bases, with 16 bases separating them.

This clonotype was detected a few times. V usage is TRBV15 and J usage is TRBJ2-6; a possible D gene is TRBD1 (5 bases). The CDR3 runs to 18 residues. The germline gives CDR1 LNHNV, CDR2 YYDKDF (reference sequence). Trimming removed 4 bases at V and 0 bases at J, with 16 bases between. The DNA for the CDR3 is TGTGCCACCAGCAAAGGTTTCGCTGACAGCTCTGGGGCCAACGTCCTGACTTTC. Protein: CATSKGFADSSGANVLTF.

CDR3 in amino acids: CASSARTGERRKLFF. The CDR3 nucleotides are TGTGCCAGCAGCGCAAGAACGGGAGAAAGACGAAAACTGTTTTTT. The chain recombines TRBV9 with TRBJ1-4; D call uncertain. This CDR3 is 15 amino acids long. Germline V gene sequence: CDR1 SGDLS, CDR2 YYNGEE. Trimming removed 3 bases from V and 10 bases from J, with 19 bases in between.

The gene calls are TRBV12-3 or TRBV12-4 and TRBJ2-3; no clear D gene. CDR3 length equals 17 residues. Trimming took off 6 bases at V and 0 bases at J, with 19 bases between the two ends. CDR3 coding DNA: TGTGCCAGCAGCTCATTATCGCCGCAATCTAGCACAGATACGCAGTATTTT. It translates to CASSSLSPQSSTDTQYF.

The genes are TRBV27 and TRBJ2-3, with 8 bases that match TRBD2. CDR1 is MNHEY and CDR2 is SMNVEV in the germline V gene (reference sequence). After removal of 0 bases from V and 2 bases from J, the junction contained 4 bases not matched to a gene. This CDR3 is 16 amino acids long. The CDR3 region is CASSLSPSGLTDTQYF. The CDR3 DNA follows: TGTGCCAGCAGTTTATCGCCTAGCGGGCTCACAGATACGCAGTATTTT.

The chain's CDR3 is CASSYSGITDTQYF. The CDR3 nucleotides are TGTGCCAGCAGTTATAGCGGAATCACAGATACGCAGTATTTT. This chain joins TRBV6-6 and TRBJ2-3; D is possibly TRBD2 (6 bases). V was cut by 3 bases and J by 2 bases, with 9 bases left in between. CDR3 length: 14 residues. CDR1 is MNHNY, CDR2 SVGAGI, per germline (reference sequence).

The sample holds a few counts of this clonotype. The chain has TRBV5-1 and TRBJ1-2; 7 bases line up with TRBD1. Losses at the gene ends were 9 bases for V and 1 base for J; bases not matched to a gene: 6. CDR1 is SGHRS and CDR2 is YFSETQ in the germline V gene. The CDR3 is made up of 13 amino acids. This chain's CDR3 is CANPGQINYGYTF. DNA of the CDR3: TGCGCCAACCCGGGACAGATTAACTATGGCTACACCTTC.

V and J are TRBV7-3 and TRBJ2-1; 11 positions match TRBD2. The CDR3 spans 14 residues. Unmatched junction bases numbered 4, after V lost 5 bases and J lost 7 bases. CDR1 and CDR2 (germline): SGHTA, FQGTGA. The CDR3 protein is CASSLLAGGNEQFF. The DNA of the CDR3 is TGTGCCAGCAGCCTCCTAGCGGGAGGAAATGAGCAGTTCTTC.

This sequence joins TRBV4-3 and TRBJ1-2; tentatively, D is TRBD1 (5 bases). This CDR3 is 17 amino acids long. V was clipped by 0 bases and J by 0 bases, with 14 bases between them. The germline CDR1 and CDR2 sequences are LGHNA and YSLEER. This CDR3 reads CASSQELLQGSNYGYTF. DNA of the CDR3: TGCGCCAGCAGCCAAGAACTCCTCCAGGGTTCTAACTATGGCTACACCTTC.

The rearrangement links TRBV27 to TRBJ2-7, with D possibly being TRBD2 (5 bases). V dropped 3 bases and J dropped 2 bases, with 8 bases sitting between them. This CDR3 contains 13 residues. Germline CDR1 is MNHEY and CDR2 is SMNVEV (reference sequence). The CDR3 DNA reads TGTGCCAGCAGTTTCGGGGTAACCTACGAGCAGTACTTC. Translation: CASSFGVTYEQYF.